Shown below are 32 T cell receptor beta chains from a single sample sequenced in a study of PD-1 blockade in classical Hodgkin lymphoma. The protocol was immunoSEQ multiplex PCR, while the TCRdb copy is restricted to in-frame clones and leaves out a portion. The data contain roughly 30,000 clones, less than 80% of them singletons. Time point given: cycle 4 day 1 (C4D1), after about 6 weeks of nivolumab. After autologous stem cell transplantation all patients relapsed, and prior brentuximab vedotin exposure differed between cohorts. It was by magnetic negative selection that CD4+ T cells were purified from thawed PBMCs. This sample comprised CD4+ T cells from blood, obtained before the fourth cycle of nivolumab. These TCRs come from a human donor with classical Hodgkin lymphoma.

The chain links TRBV9 to TRBJ1-6, with D perhaps matching TRBD1 (6 bases). CDR1 is SGDLS, CDR2 YYNGEE, per germline. Trimming pared 2 bases from V and 6 bases from J, leaving 15 bases between. The CDR3 runs to 16 residues. CDR3 protein: CASSVGGGRGNSPLHF. The CDR3 bases are TGTGCCAGCAGCGTTGGGGGCGGAAGGGGTAATTCACCCCTCCACTTT.

V gene TRBV10-3 combines with J gene TRBJ1-2; D gene uncertain. V lost 0 bases and J lost 7, with 9 bases in between. The CDR3 has 13 residues. CDR1 ENHRY and CDR2 SYGVKD come from the germline V gene. CDR3 sequence reads: CAISESEGLGYTF. The CDR3 region has the DNA TGTGCCATCAGTGAGTCGGAGGGCCTTGGCTACACCTTC.

The chain carries TRBV7-6 and TRBJ2-1; weak D call: TRBD2 (6 bases). The CDR3 is 14 amino acids. Germline V CDR1 and CDR2: SGHVS, FNYEAQ. Trimming left V 2 bases short and J 6 bases short, with 11 bases between. CDR3 sequence: CASSLFGSPNEQFF. CDR3 sequence (DNA): TGTGCCAGCAGCTTATTCGGGAGCCCCAATGAGCAGTTCTTC.

The V call is TRBV4-3, the J call TRBJ2-7; 7 positions match TRBD1. This CDR3 region has 13 residues. CDR1 is LGHNA, CDR2 YSLEER, per germline. The ends lost 4 bases at V and 5 bases at J; junction bases unmatched: 5. The CDR3 is CASSPRQGNEQYF. CDR3 in DNA: TGCGCCAGCAGCCCTCGACAGGGCAACGAGCAGTACTTC.

This chain joins TRBV7-2 and TRBJ1-5, with D possibly being TRBD1 (5 bases). Germline V gene data show CDR1 as SGHTA and CDR2 as FQGNSA. The CDR3 is made up of 17 amino acids. V was clipped by 1 base and J by 2 bases, with 15 bases between them. This chain's CDR3 is CASSLGHGGVGNQPQHF. In DNA form, the CDR3 reads TGTGCCAGCAGCTTAGGGCACGGGGGGGTAGGCAATCAGCCCCAGCATTTT.

V gene TRBV7-2 combines with J gene TRBJ2-2; TRBD2 is a possible D gene (6 bases). CDR3 length: 14 amino acids. Trimming cost V 5 bases and J 5 bases, with 12 bases left between them. Germline V gives CDR1 SGHTA, CDR2 FQGNSA. Here the CDR3 DNA reads TGTGCCAGCAGCACCCTAGGAGGGACCGGGGAGCTGTTTTTT. This gives the protein CASSTLGGTGELFF.

This clone was counted between two and nine times. The chain recombines TRBV7-2 with TRBJ2-7; no clear D. Looked up from germline, CDR1 is SGHTA and CDR2 is FQGNSA. Trimming took 0 bases from V and 11 from J, leaving 14 bases between them. There are 13 residues in the CDR3. The CDR3 sequence: CASSLAWSASKYF. The CDR3, as DNA: TGTGCCAGCAGCTTAGCTTGGAGTGCATCGAAGTACTTC.

V is TRBV5-1 and J is TRBJ2-2; 13 nucleotides match TRBD2. V dropped 4 bases and J dropped 0; count of bases not matched to a gene: 6. This CDR3 region has 18 residues. Germline values: CDR1 SGHRS, CDR2 YFSETQ. For the CDR3, the DNA is TGCGCCAGCAGCCTACGACTAGCGGGAGGCGCGAACACCGGGGAGCTGTTTTTT. Translating gives CASSLRLAGGANTGELFF.

The V gene is TRBV6-4, the J gene TRBJ2-3; 9 nucleotides match TRBD2. Germline V lookup: CDR1 MRHNA, CDR2 SNTAGT. The trim removed 5 bases at V and 0 bases at J, leaving 3 bases unmatched. The CDR3 loop spans 15 amino acids. This CDR3 reads CASSWLAGSTDTQYF. As DNA, the CDR3 is TGTGCCAGCAGTTGGCTAGCGGGAAGCACAGATACGCAGTATTTT.

The chain carries TRBV12-5 and TRBJ1-3, with a tentative D call TRBD1 (5 bases). Trimming removed 1 base from V and 2 bases from J, with 15 bases in between. Germline V CDR1 and CDR2: LGHNT, FRNRAP. The CDR3 contains 17 residues. The CDR3 reads CASGLAREDRAGNTIYF. In nucleotides, the CDR3 is TGTGCTAGTGGTTTGGCCAGGGAGGATCGGGCTGGAAACACCATATATTTT. The full variable domain, its missing parts supplied by reference TRBV12-5 and TRBJ1-3, is DARVTQTPRHKVTEMGQEVTMRCQPILGHNTVFWYRQTMMQGLELLAYFRNRAPLDDSGMPKDRFSAEMPDATLATLKIQPSEPRDSAVYFCASGLAREDRAGNTIYFGEGSWLTVV.

This clone appeared a few times. The CDR3 protein is CSVERGSGTGELFF. The CDR3 nucleotides are TGCAGCGTGGAGAGGGGAAGCGGTACCGGGGAGCTGTTTTTT. The gene calls are TRBV29-1 and TRBJ2-2; D possibly matches TRBD1 or TRBD2 (5 bases each). CDR1 and CDR2 (germline): SQVTM, ANQGSEA. Between the trimmed V and J ends, which lost 6 bases and 5 bases, there was a span of 16 bases. The length of the CDR3 is 14 residues.

This clone was found a few times. The V gene is TRBV11-2, the J gene TRBJ2-6; TRBD2 might be the D (5 bases). The germline V gene encodes CDR1 SGHAT and CDR2 FQNNGV. V was trimmed by 7 bases and J by 3 bases, leaving 13 bases between them. The CDR3 has 15 residues. CDR3 region: CASNIGGGGANVLTF. CDR3 in DNA: TGTGCCAGCAACATTGGAGGAGGTGGGGCCAACGTCCTGACTTTC.

This clone was seen a few times. This rearrangement joins TRBV18 to TRBJ1-1, with unresolved D. V lost 1 base to trimming and J lost 3 bases, with 12 bases between them. The CDR3 contains 15 residues. The germline gives CDR1 KGHSH, CDR2 LQKENI. The DNA of the CDR3 is TGTGCCAGCTCACCACGCTCTACAGCGGACACTGAAGCTTTCTTT. Encoded protein: CASSPRSTADTEAFF.

J is TRBJ2-3 and V is TRBV28; the match to TRBD2 covers 10 bases. There are 17 residues in the CDR3. Germline V gene data show CDR1 as MDHEN and CDR2 as SYDVKM. The trim removed 6 bases at V and 7 bases at J, leaving 16 bases unmatched. In DNA, the CDR3 is TGTGCCAGCAGCCGAGGGCCTAGCGGGAGTGGTAGGAATACGCAGTATTTT. It codes for CASSRGPSGSGRNTQYF. Based on the CDR3 plus reference TRBV28 and TRBJ2-3, the full variable domain is DVKVTQSSRYLVKRTGEKVFLECVQDMDHENMFWYRQDPGLGLRLIYFSYDVKMKEKGDIPEGYSVSREKKERFSLILESASTNQTSMYLCASSRGPSGSGRNTQYFGPGTRLTVL.

The chain couples TRBV7-9 to TRBJ2-7, with 9 bases that match TRBD1. Germline V gives CDR1 SEHNR, CDR2 FQNEAQ (reference sequence). The CDR3 is 13 residues long. The J segment lost 2 bases and the V segment lost 8 bases, leaving 4 bases of the junction unmatched. The CDR3 DNA reads as TGTGCCAGCCAGGGACAGGGACCCTACGAGCAGTACTTC. Protein product: CASQGQGPYEQYF.

This chain connects TRBV18 to TRBJ1-3, with D perhaps TRBD1 (5 bases). Trimming left V 8 bases short and J 4 bases short, with 12 bases between. The CDR3 consists of 13 residues. Germline CDR1 reads KGHSH; CDR2 reads LQKENI. The CDR3 region is CASRGTVGNTIYF. CDR3 DNA sequence: TGTGCCAGCCGAGGGACGGTCGGAAACACCATATATTTT.

This chain uses TRBV27 with TRBJ1-1, with D possibly being TRBD1 (5 bases). Deletions cut 4 bases from V and 0 bases from J, with 9 bases between. Germline CDR1 reads MNHEY; CDR2 reads SMNVEV (reference sequence). The CDR3 length is 14 residues. For the CDR3, the DNA is TGTGCCAGCAGTTCCCCAGGGTTGAACACTGAAGCTTTCTTT. Residues: CASSSPGLNTEAFF.

This chain connects TRBV19 to TRBJ1-4, with 11 nucleotides matching TRBD1. CDR1 LNHDA and CDR2 SQIVND come from the germline V gene (reference sequence). CDR3 size: 15 residues. The J segment lost 7 bases and the V segment lost 6 bases, leaving 7 bases of the junction unmatched. The DNA of the CDR3 is TGTGCCAGTAGAAGGGCAGGACAGGGGGCTGAAAAACTGTTTTTT. Its translation: CASRRAGQGAEKLFF.

The V and J genes are TRBV4-2 and TRBJ2-3, with D possibly TRBD1 on 6 matching bases. The V gene's germline CDR1 is LGHNA and CDR2 YNFKEQ. The CDR3 runs 14 residues. The V end lost 1 base, the J end lost 6 bases, and 11 bases lay between the germline ends. CDR3 nucleotide sequence: TGTGCCAGCAGCCAAGGGCCAGGGGTTGATACGCAGTATTTT. It codes for CASSQGPGVDTQYF.

The chain employs TRBV6-5 and TRBJ2-7; no clear D gene. This CDR3 has 15 amino acids. Trimming cost V 1 base and J 3 bases, with 13 bases left between them. The germline gives CDR1 MNHEY, CDR2 SVGAGI. The CDR3, as DNA: TGTGCCAGCAGTTACTTCAATTCCGGAAACTACGAGCAGTACTTC. Encoded protein: CASSYFNSGNYEQYF.

The J gene is TRBJ2-1, the V gene TRBV4-1; 13 bases are shared with TRBD2. Germline V gives CDR1 MGHRA, CDR2 YSYEKL. This CDR3 is 17 amino acids long. The V segment lost 0 bases and the J segment 5 bases; nucleotides outside the gene matches: 4. CDR3 DNA: TGCGCCAGCAGCCAAGAGACCGGGACTAGCGGGAACAATGAGCAGTTCTTC. It is translated as CASSQETGTSGNNEQFF.

The CDR3 spells CASSPLAVQNTGELFF. The CDR3 DNA reads as TGCGCCAGCAGCCCACTAGCGGTCCAGAACACCGGGGAGCTGTTTTTT. The rearrangement links TRBV5-1 to TRBJ2-2; 8 bases fit TRBD2. In germline, CDR1 is SGHRS, CDR2 YFSETQ. The CDR3 runs to 16 residues. Trimming removed 4 bases from V and 1 base from J; junction bases left unmatched: 6.

The chain has TRBV19 and TRBJ1-5; no reliable D call. Looked up from germline, CDR1 is LNHDA and CDR2 is SQIVND (reference sequence). V gave up 3 bases and J gave up 2 bases, with 11 bases separating them. The CDR3 totals 15 residues. This CDR3 reads CASSIGGGRNQPQHF. CDR3 nucleotide sequence: TGTGCCAGTAGTATTGGCGGCGGGCGCAATCAGCCCCAGCATTTT.

The genes are TRBV7-2 and TRBJ1-1; 7 bases fit TRBD1. V shed 8 bases and J 2 bases; nucleotides not matched to a gene: 5. Per the germline V gene, CDR1 is SGHTA and CDR2 is FQGNSA. The CDR3 spans 13 residues. The CDR3 here is CASRDSPNTEAFF. The CDR3 nucleotides read TGTGCCAGCCGGGACAGTCCCAACACTGAAGCTTTCTTT.

The chain uses TRBV6-5 and TRBJ2-7, with TRBD1 identical over 8 bases. The CDR3 has 15 residues. Germline values: CDR1 MNHEY, CDR2 SVGAGI. Trimming cost V 7 bases and J 0 bases; bases outside gene matches: 8. The CDR3 spells CASTRTGSSSYEQYF. The CDR3 nucleotides read TGTGCCAGCACCCGGACAGGGTCGTCCTCCTACGAGCAGTACTTC.

V gene TRBV4-2 combines with J gene TRBJ1-5, with 7 bases lining up with TRBD1. Germline V gene lookup returns CDR1 LGHNA and CDR2 YNFKEQ. V lost 0 bases and J lost 1; bases outside the gene matches: 6. The CDR3 length is 17 residues. CDR3 residues: CASSQDSSGGSNQPQHF. The CDR3 DNA reads TGTGCCAGCAGCCAAGATTCCTCAGGGGGAAGCAATCAGCCCCAGCATTTT.

V and J are TRBV5-8 and TRBJ1-6; 9 bases match TRBD1. CDR3 length equals 13 residues. CDR1 is SGHTS and CDR2 is YDEGEE in the germline V gene. V shed 3 bases and J 10 bases; nucleotides not matched to a gene: 2. The CDR3 sequence: CASSWDRVSPLHF. In DNA form, the CDR3 reads TGTGCCAGCAGCTGGGACAGGGTGTCACCCCTCCACTTT.

This clone showed up just a few times. V usage is TRBV7-9 and J usage is TRBJ1-2; TRBD1 is a possible D gene (5 bases). The germline V gene has CDR1 SEHNR and CDR2 FQNEAQ (reference sequence). Trimming left V 0 bases short and J 5 bases short, with 7 bases between. The CDR3 loop spans 13 amino acids. CDR3 in amino acids: CASSLAGGYGYTF. The CDR3 DNA reads as TGTGCCAGCAGCTTAGCGGGGGGATATGGCTACACCTTC.

The V gene is TRBV7-9, the J gene TRBJ2-3; TRBD2 aligns across 11 bases. The CDR3 sequence is 17 residues long. Losses at the gene ends were 3 bases for V and 0 bases for J; bases not matched to a gene: 5. Germline V gives CDR1 SEHNR, CDR2 FQNEAQ (reference sequence). The CDR3 DNA is TGTGCCAGCAGCTTTGGGACTAGCGGAGCTAGCACAGATACGCAGTATTTT. It translates to CASSFGTSGASTDTQYF.

The chain employs TRBV30 and TRBJ2-7; D is unclear. CDR1 is GTSNPN and CDR2 is SVGIG in the germline V gene (reference sequence). The CDR3 runs to 12 residues. Trimming removed 8 bases from V and 3 bases from J, with 14 bases in between. The CDR3 nucleotides are TGTGCCCAAAGGACGCGTAACTACGAGCAGTACTTC. Translated: CAQRTRNYEQYF.

The chain couples TRBV7-2 to TRBJ2-1; 13 nucleotides line up with TRBD2. This CDR3 comprises 15 residues. From germline, CDR1 is SGHTA and CDR2 FQGNSA. The trim removed 4 bases at V and 9 bases at J, leaving 6 bases unmatched. This CDR3 is CASSSGLAGRGEQFF. As DNA, the CDR3 is TGTGCCAGCAGCTCGGGACTAGCGGGAAGGGGTGAGCAGTTCTTC.

The chain employs TRBV7-2 and TRBJ2-1; a possible D gene is TRBD2 (5 bases). Germline CDR1 is SGHTA and CDR2 is FQGNSA. The CDR3 consists of 14 residues. V was shortened by 2 bases and J by 3 bases, with 8 bases between the two germline ends. The CDR3 bases are TGTGCCAGCAGCTTACTCGACTACTACAATGAGCAGTTCTTC. Protein sequence: CASSLLDYYNEQFF.